This T cell receptor (beta chain) is from a study of radiation and T cells in renal cell carcinoma (TCRdb year 2020). Notes on the research overall: Samples were obtained from a clinical trial, in which 15 Gy stereotactic body radiation therapy was delivered to primary renal cell carcinomas and nephrectomy was performed 4 weeks later. Across all 50 or so samples, 4,016,671 unique CDR3 nucleotide sequences, encoding around 2.4 million unique CDR3 amino acid sequences, were identified. A total of 53 samples underwent TCR beta sequencing, made up of 25 or so tumors and some 27 peripheral blood samples. What the authors observed across the whole study: Effects of radiation dose or scheduling on the TCR repertoire could not be addressed with the single-armed trial design. No pretreatment tumor biopsies were available, so the baseline intratumoral presence of clonotypes could not be determined. Top tumor clonotypes rose in blood from baseline to 2 weeks post-radiation, then contracted by 4 weeks, suggesting transient expansion of tumor-resident clones. Blood repertoire dynamics were not followed beyond 4 weeks after treatment.

Interpreted using the paper, the time point label stands for: blood 2 weeks post-SBRT. Sample treatment or condition, as interpreted from the label and publication: 15 Gy SBRT to primary tumor, nephrectomy 4 weeks later. To track tumor-enriched clonotypes, serial peripheral blood was sampled from radiation-treated patients at baseline and at 2 weeks and 4 weeks after SBRT. Renal cell carcinoma with clear cell pathology was present in all patients. The QIAamp DNA Blood Mini Kit (Qiagen) was used to prepare genomic DNA for TCR sequencing. Only samples passing all quality control checks were included in the analyses. Following the manufacturer's recommendations, the immunoSEQ kit was used to generate TCR beta libraries from genomic DNA. To prepare libraries, a first multiplex PCR with proprietary primers was run, followed by a second PCR that added unique barcodes, and a bead cleanup was done after each round. Each sample batch included a kit-provided positive control reaction and a negative control reaction. The final libraries underwent checking on an Agilent 4200 TapeStation D1000 ScreenTape, volumetric pooling, and quantification by qPCR. An Illumina NextSeq500 fitted with a MidOutput 150-cycle cartridge performed the sequencing, running 156 Read1 cycles and 15 Index1 cycles with the kit's custom primers. The pooled library was loaded at 1.0 pM, and approximately 20% PhiX control was spiked in. In the authors' own workflow: Vendor-processed data were analyzed in R, and a clonotype was defined as all T cells sharing the same CDR3 nucleotide sequence. In the clone abundance analyses, frequencies in each sample were normalized to that sample's 10,000 most abundant clones. Public T cell clones, which averaged fewer than five per sample, were removed prior to analysis. Tumor-enriched and baseline blood-enriched clonotypes were defined by at least a 32-fold difference in abundance between compartments. Clonotypes expanded or contracted between blood time points were identified with a beta-binomial differential abundance model. Tumor-blood repertoire similarity was measured with the Baroni-Urbani and Buser coefficient, and group comparisons used two-tailed Wilcoxon tests in R. Drawn from immuneACCESS, this table holds only the in-frame rearrangements with V and J called that TCRdb kept. Clones are partly lost; checked studies trace under half to an unresolved V gene and leave the rest unexplained. The V and J calls and clone size were taken over from that table, and D and trimming were inferred from the DNA. The sample records some 120,000 clones, more than 75% of which are singletons. The ten largest clones add up to 4.5% to 7.5% of the sample.

Remarks on this clone: Its antigen remains undetermined. It has no much larger one-base neighbor in the sample; base qualities were not kept.

The CDR3 covers 12 residues, taking in both the cysteine and the phenylalanine. Only CDR3 DNA remains: 36 bases, in frame from the first base. V is cut by 4 bases and J by 5 bases, and the space between the germline ends is 8 bases. Looking up the germline V gene yields CDR1 SNHLY and CDR2 FYNNEI. This sample comprised blood, obtained from a patient whose treatment included radiotherapy and nephrectomy. This receptor was obtained from a woman aged 65 to 85 with renal cell carcinoma. This sequence uses TRBV2 and TRBJ2-5, with no reliable assignment of the D segment. For the CDR3, the sequence is CASSGFGETQYF. The bases are TGTGCCAGCAGTGGGTTTGGGGAGACCCAGTACTTC.